The present T cell receptor beta chain was sequenced within a study of T cells expressing NK-cell markers. TCRdb re-called the 5' RACE reads and shows each CDR3 protein once, DNA omitted. This sample's clone table lists more than 250,000 distinct CDR3 sequences. Germline-derived CDR1 and CDR2 are MGHRA and YSYEKL. The CDR3 spans 16 residues. This clonotype originated in a man aged 18 to 30 in good health. The rearrangement joins TRBV4-1 to TRBJ2-2; no DNA is available, so the TRBD1 call from TCRdb remains unchecked. The specimen sequenced was blood T cells: a sorted CD56 or NKG2C T cell subset, CD4+ or CD8+ T cells, or bulk PBMC T cells (not recorded which). CDR3 loop: CASSQVGRVNTGELFF.